Presented here are 4 T cell receptor beta chains from one specimen sequenced in a study of T cell responses to AZD1222 COVID-19 vaccine (dated by TCRdb to the early 2020s). The time point label for this specimen denotes: baseline before first vaccination. Libraries were constructed by the immunoSEQ multiplex PCR assay. Here the immuneACCESS table is served through TCRdb, limited to in-frame sequences with V and J called. Missing clones are a known gap in these copies; in checked studies unresolved V genes cover under half, and the rest lacks a known reason. The sample contains roughly 70,000 clones, around 85% of them found a single time. The ten largest clones represent about a fifth of the sample. Sequenced here: peripheral blood, sampled on day 0 of AZD1222 vaccination. The receptors come from an adult in good health.

The V call is TRBV7-8, the J call TRBJ1-2; possible D gene TRBD1, 5 bases. The length of the CDR3 is 13 residues. Trimming stripped 5 bases from V and 10 bases from J, with 17 bases between. Germline V gene sequence: CDR1 SGHVS, CDR2 FQNEAQ. CDR3 DNA sequence: TGTGCCAGCAGCATAGAGGGGACGCACTACTACACCTTC. Translation gives CASSIEGTHYYTF.

The chain is built from TRBV4-1 and TRBJ2-2, with 8 bases identical to TRBD2. In germline, CDR1 is MGHRA, CDR2 YSYEKL. The CDR3 consists of 18 residues. The trim removed 1 base at V and 2 bases at J, leaving 9 bases unmatched. The CDR3 here is CASSQAQPSGRNTGELFF. As DNA, the CDR3 is TGCGCCAGCAGCCAAGCTCAACCGAGCGGGAGAAACACCGGGGAGCTGTTTTTT.

V is TRBV7-6 and J is TRBJ1-1; maybe TRBD1 (5 bases). Germline V gene data show CDR1 as SGHVS and CDR2 as FNYEAQ. The CDR3 is 15 amino acids. The germline V and J ends were trimmed by 3 bases and 2 bases, with 13 bases remaining between them. The CDR3 DNA reads as TGTGCCAGCAGCTTTATAGCCCGGGGCAACACTGAAGCTTTCTTT. Translating gives CASSFIARGNTEAFF.

The J gene is TRBJ2-1, the V gene TRBV24-1; D is uncertain. The germline gives CDR1 KGHDR, CDR2 SFDVKD. This CDR3 contains 15 residues. V was clipped by 4 bases and J by 8 bases, with 17 bases between them. This CDR3 reads CATSEPSCKLYEQFF. Here the CDR3 DNA reads TGTGCCACCAGTGAACCCTCATGTAAGTTGTATGAGCAGTTCTTC.